One and the same sample provided the 14 T cell receptor beta chains below, sequenced in a study of sequential checkpoint blockade in melanoma. The treatment denotes: randomized to nivolumab then ipilimumab (arm A) or the reverse (arm B). Assay used: immunoSEQ multiplex PCR; TCRdb lists only in-frame clones, some missing. The sample shows 8,500 to 13,000 clones, around 74% of them seen only once. The specimen comprised CD8+ T cells sorted from blood (inferred from file names), sampled from a patient given nivolumab and ipilimumab in sequence. The receptors come from a human donor with melanoma.

The chain carries TRBV7-9 and TRBJ2-7; a weak D match, TRBD1 (6 bases). Germline-derived CDR1 and CDR2 are SEHNR and FQNEAQ (reference sequence). The CDR3 sequence is 14 residues long. Trimming stripped 5 bases from V and 0 bases from J, with 11 bases between. The CDR3 region has the DNA TGTGCCAGCAGCCCTGGACAGTCCTCCTACGAGCAGTACTTC. It specifies CASSPGQSSYEQYF.

This chain uses TRBV27 with TRBJ2-5; tentative D call: TRBD2 (6 bases). The J call is uncertain, as TRBJ2-7 better fits the DNA end. The CDR3 spans 16 residues. Germline CDR1 is MNHEY and CDR2 is SMNVEV (reference sequence). CDR3 bases: TGTGCCAGCAGTTTATCATCGGGGGAACTCTCCTACGAGCAGTACTTC. Translated, it gives CASSLSSGELSYEQYF.

This sequence joins TRBV7-2 and TRBJ1-2, with 7 bases lining up with TRBD1. The J segment lost 7 bases and the V segment lost 4 bases, leaving 6 bases of the junction unmatched. This CDR3 region has 13 residues. CDR1 and CDR2 from the germline V gene are SGHTA and FQGNSA. DNA for the CDR3: TGTGCCAGCAGCTGGAGGGACAGATTTGGCTACACCTTC. Residues: CASSWRDRFGYTF.

This sequence joins TRBV4-3 and TRBJ2-3, with D possibly being TRBD1 (5 bases). Trimming cost V 0 bases and J 4 bases, with 17 bases left between them. CDR1 and CDR2 from the germline V gene are LGHNA and YSLEER. The CDR3 runs to 17 residues. The CDR3 loop reads CASSQESIQVPADTQYF. The CDR3 DNA is TGCGCCAGCAGCCAAGAGTCTATACAGGTACCGGCAGATACGCAGTATTTT.

J is TRBJ1-5 and V is TRBV25-1; maybe TRBD1 (5 bases). This CDR3 region has 13 residues. V was pared by 4 bases and J by 3 bases, with 7 bases between. CDR1 and CDR2 (germline): MGHDK, SYGVNS. The CDR3 loop is CASSAGVNQPQHF. CDR3 nucleotides: TGTGCCAGCAGTGCGGGGGTCAATCAGCCCCAGCATTTT.

The V gene is TRBV6-1, the J gene TRBJ2-3, with 8 bases fitting TRBD2. Germline V gene lookup returns CDR1 MNHNS and CDR2 SASEGT. V gave up 2 bases and J gave up 3 bases; unmatched junction bases: 7. There are 16 residues in the CDR3. In DNA form, the CDR3 reads TGTGCCAGCAGTGAATTGGTAGCGGGACTGACAGATACGCAGTATTTT. It codes for CASSELVAGLTDTQYF.

The sample holds a few counts of this clone. As DNA, the CDR3 is TGTGCCAGCAGTTATACGGGAACCGTTGTTGAGCAGTACTTC. It yields the protein CASSYTGTVVEQYF. V is TRBV6-6 and J is TRBJ2-7, with D possibly TRBD2 on 5 matching bases. Looked up from germline, CDR1 is MNHNY and CDR2 is SVGAGI (reference sequence). V shed 3 bases and J shed 7 bases, with 16 bases lying between them. This CDR3 is built from 14 residues.

This clone has just one count. This rearrangement joins TRBV5-1 to TRBJ2-7, with a possible D match to TRBD1 (6 bases). Per the germline V gene, CDR1 is SGHRS and CDR2 is YFSETQ. V gave up 4 bases and J gave up 2 bases, with 16 bases separating them. The CDR3 extends over 15 amino acids. The CDR3 DNA sequence: TGCGCCAGCAGCGAGCTTCAGGGACAAGCCTACGAGCAGTACTTC. Translated, it gives CASSELQGQAYEQYF.

The chain couples TRBV7-8 to TRBJ1-2; D is ambiguous. Germline loops: CDR1 SGHVS, CDR2 FQNEAQ. The CDR3 extends over 16 amino acids. The germline V and J ends were trimmed by 4 bases and 0 bases, with 15 bases remaining between them. DNA for the CDR3: TGTGCCAGCAGCTGCCCGCCCCCACGGTCTAACTATGGCTACACCTTC. It translates to CASSCPPPRSNYGYTF.

The gene calls are TRBV28 and TRBJ2-1; TRBD1 matches 9 bases. Germline V gene lookup returns CDR1 MDHEN and CDR2 SYDVKM. This CDR3 comprises 13 residues. J gave up 6 bases and V 7 bases, and 4 bases lay outside the gene matches. CDR3 nucleotides: TGTGCCAGCAAAGGGACAGGGTTCAATGAGCAGTTCTTC. Translating gives CASKGTGFNEQFF.

The chain employs TRBV28 and TRBJ2-1, with TRBD2 identical over 9 bases. V gave up 5 bases and J gave up 7 bases; unmatched junction bases: 6. Germline assignment: CDR1 MDHEN and CDR2 SYDVKM. The CDR3 extends over 14 amino acids. In DNA, the CDR3 is TGTGCCAGCAGTATCTTAGCGGGGGATAATGAGCAGTTCTTC. This translates into CASSILAGDNEQFF.

This clone was recorded once. This chain uses TRBV9 with TRBJ1-6, with 7 nucleotides matching TRBD1. V lost 4 bases to trimming and J lost 4 bases; unmatched junction nucleotides: 5. CDR3 length: 15 residues. Germline assignment: CDR1 SGDLS and CDR2 YYNGEE. Here the CDR3 reads CASSTSGQYNSPLHF. In DNA, the CDR3 is TGTGCCAGCAGCACCTCGGGACAGTATAATTCACCCCTCCACTTT.

The genes are TRBV28 and TRBJ2-7, with 7 bases identical to TRBD2. V shed 2 bases, J shed 1 base, and the junction held 5 bases outside the gene matches. Germline lookup yields CDR1 MDHEN and CDR2 SYDVKM. This CDR3 comprises 15 residues. In DNA, the CDR3 is TGTGCCAGCAGTTTAGGGCTAGCGGTTTCCTACGAGCAGTACTTC. It is translated as CASSLGLAVSYEQYF. The full variable domain, completed using reference TRBV28 and TRBJ2-7, is DVKVTQSSRYLVKRTGEKVFLECVQDMDHENMFWYRQDPGLGLRLIYFSYDVKMKEKGDIPEGYSVSREKKERFSLILESASTNQTSMYLCASSLGLAVSYEQYFGPGTRLTVT.

V is TRBV2 and J is TRBJ2-2; TRBD2 matches at 8 bases. Germline lookup yields CDR1 SNHLY and CDR2 FYNNEI. The CDR3 length is 14 residues. J gave up 4 bases and V 5 bases, and 3 bases lay outside the gene matches. CDR3 in amino acids: CASSYTSGTGELFF. The CDR3 DNA reads TGTGCCAGCAGTTACACTAGCGGCACCGGGGAGCTGTTTTTT. The full variable domain, rest sourced from reference TRBV2 and TRBJ2-2, is EPEVTQTPSHQVTQMGQEVILRCVPISNHLYFYWYRQILGQKVEFLVSFYNNEISEKSEIFDDQFSVERPDGSNFTLKIRSTKLEDSAMYFCASSYTSGTGELFFGEGSRLTVL.